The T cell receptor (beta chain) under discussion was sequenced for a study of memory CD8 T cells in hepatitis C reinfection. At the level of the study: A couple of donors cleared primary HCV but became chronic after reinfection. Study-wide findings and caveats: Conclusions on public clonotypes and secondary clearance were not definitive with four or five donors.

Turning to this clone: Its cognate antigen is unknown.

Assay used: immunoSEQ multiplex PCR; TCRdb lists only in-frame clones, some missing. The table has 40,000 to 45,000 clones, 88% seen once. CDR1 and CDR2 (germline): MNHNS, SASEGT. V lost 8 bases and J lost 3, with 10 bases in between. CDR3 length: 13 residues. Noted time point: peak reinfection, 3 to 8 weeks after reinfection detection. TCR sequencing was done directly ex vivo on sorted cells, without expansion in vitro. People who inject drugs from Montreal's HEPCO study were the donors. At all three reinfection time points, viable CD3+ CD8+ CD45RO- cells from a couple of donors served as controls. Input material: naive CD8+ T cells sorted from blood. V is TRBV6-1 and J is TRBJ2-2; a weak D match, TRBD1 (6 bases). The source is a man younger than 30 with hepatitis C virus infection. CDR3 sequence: CASHTGYTGELFF. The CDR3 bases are TGTGCCAGCCATACAGGGTACACCGGGGAGCTGTTTTTT.